A selection of T cell receptor beta chains follows, all from one sample in a study of human T cells and chemical hapten exposure. One entry per CDR3 protein results from TCRdb running MiXCR on the RACE reads. The sample records around 77,000 distinct CDR3 sequences, around 10% being singletons. The sample here was whole blood, taken in connection with sensitization to the hapten diphenylcyclopropenone (DPC). These receptors were collected from a middle-aged woman with alopecia areata. Some clones in this sample may be carry-over from other donors' samples. CDR3s include the opening cysteine and the closing phenylalanine or tryptophan. The order of the fields is V gene, J gene, clone size, D gene, CDR3 DNA, CDR3 protein. A D gene is named only where the DNA matches it firmly. Rows may omit the clone size; those that give it use once, few, many or a size class.

TRBV18	TRBJ2-5	NA	TRBD1	TGTGCCAGCTCCAACCTGTGGGCAGGGGGCCGAGAGACCCAGTACTTC	CASSNLWAGGRETQYF
TRBV25-1	TRBJ1-6	NA	TRBD1	TGTGCCAGCGGACAGGGTTGGCATTCACCCCTCCACTTT	CASGQGWHSPLHF
TRBV7-3	TRBJ1-6	many	NA	TGTGCCAGCAGCCGCGAGGGGAATTCACCCCTCCACTTT	CASSREGNSPLHF
TRBV18	TRBJ2-1	many	TRBD2	TGTGCCAGCTCGCCTCTAGCGGGGAGCTCCTACAATGAGCAGTTCTTC	CASSPLAGSSYNEQFF
TRBV9	TRBJ2-1	many	NA	TGTGCCAGCAGCGTTGGACAGAGCTCCTACAATGAGCAGTTCTTC	CASSVGQSSYNEQFF
TRBV25-1	TRBJ1-6	many	NA	TGTGCCAGCAGTGAAGGATTACATTATTCACCCCTCCACTTT	CASSEGLHYSPLHF
TRBV4-2	TRBJ2-7	many	TRBD2	TGTGCCAGCAGCCAGCCGACTAGCGGGCCCCTCGAGCAGTACTTC	CASSQPTSGPLEQYF
TRBV7-2	TRBJ2-5	NA	NA	TGTGCCAGCAGCTTAGCGGTTCGGCTCCAAGAGACCCAGTACTTC	CASSLAVRLQETQYF
TRBV12-3/TRBV12-4	TRBJ2-1	NA	TRBD2	TGTGCCAGCAGCCCGGGGGGGCATTACAATGAGCAGTTCTTC	CASSPGGHYNEQFF
TRBV20-1	TRBJ1-2	many	NA	TGCAGTGCTAGCTTCTCCACTAACTATGGCTACACCTTC	CSASFSTNYGYTF
TRBV25-1	TRBJ2-1	many	TRBD1	TGTGCCAGCAGAAGGACAGGGGACGGTGAGCAGTTCTTC	CASRRTGDGEQFF
TRBV18	TRBJ2-1	few	TRBD2	TGTGCCAGCTCACCGACTAGCGGGGCCAATGAGCAGTTCTTC	CASSPTSGANEQFF
TRBV4-3	TRBJ1-2	few	NA	TGCGCCAGCAGCCGGGGTACAACCCGCTACACCTTC	CASSRGTTRYTF
TRBV10-2	TRBJ2-3	NA	TRBD2	TGCGCCAGCAGAGACCTAGCGGGGGGCACAGATACGCAGTATTTT	CASRDLAGGTDTQYF
TRBV4-2	TRBJ2-1	many	NA	TGTGCCAGCAGCCTCCGACAGGTGGAAGGCGATGAGCAGTTCTTC	CASSLRQVEGDEQFF
TRBV6-1	TRBJ2-5	many	NA	TGTGCCAGCAGCCCAGGGGGGGTCCCCCAAGAGACCCAGTACTTC	CASSPGGVPQETQYF